Shown below are 29 T cell receptor beta chains from a single sample sequenced in a study of OX40 agonist ivuxolimab in advanced cancers. The method was immunoSEQ multiplex PCR; TCRdb's version includes in-frame clones alone and lacks a portion of them. The table has about 50,000 clones, roughly 93% seen once. The sequencing used CD4+ or CD8+ T cells sorted from blood, collected in a trial of the OX40 agonist ivuxolimab. Receptors originate from an adult with an advanced solid tumor such as melanoma, head and neck, liver or kidney cancer.

This chain's CDR3 is CASSKGFRVGQPQHF. CDR3 DNA sequence: TGTGCCAGCAGTAAAGGGTTCAGGGTAGGTCAGCCCCAGCATTTT. The chain combines TRBV28 with TRBJ1-5; D is perhaps TRBD1 (5 bases). Trimming removed 5 bases from V and 6 bases from J, with 17 bases in between. The CDR3 contains 15 residues. Germline V gene lookup returns CDR1 MDHEN and CDR2 SYDVKM.

The chain uses TRBV5-6 and TRBJ1-1; D not certain. The V end was cut by 0 bases, the J end by 4 bases, with 13 bases between. This CDR3 region has 15 residues. Germline assignment: CDR1 SGHDT and CDR2 YYEEEE. CDR3 protein: CASSLANRGGTEAFF. DNA of the CDR3: TGTGCCAGCAGCTTGGCCAACCGGGGAGGCACTGAAGCTTTCTTT. The complete variable domain, with remaining parts taken from reference TRBV5-6 and TRBJ1-1, reads DAGVTQSPTHLIKTRGQQVTLRCSPKSGHDTVSWYQQALGQGPQFIFQYYEEEERQRGNFPDRFSGHQFPNYSSELNVNALLLGDSALYLCASSLANRGGTEAFFGQGTRLTVV.

This clone was counted once. This chain joins TRBV27 and TRBJ1-1; D might be TRBD1 (6 bases). The CDR3 runs to 14 residues. Germline CDR1 reads MNHEY; CDR2 reads SMNVEV (reference sequence). The ends were cut back, 6 bases at V and 1 base at J, with 12 bases in the middle. In DNA form, the CDR3 reads TGTGCCAGCAGCCCTCTACAGGGGAACACTGAAGCTTTCTTT. This sequence encodes CASSPLQGNTEAFF.

The gene calls are TRBV4-3 and TRBJ1-1; no definite D call. The CDR3 is 15 amino acids. Germline CDR1 reads LGHNA; CDR2 reads YSLEER. V was cut by 0 bases and J by 5 bases, with 13 bases left in between. CDR3 residues: CASSQDKLGRTEAFF. The DNA for the CDR3 is TGCGCCAGCAGCCAAGATAAACTCGGGAGAACTGAAGCTTTCTTT.

The V call is TRBV4-3, the J call TRBJ2-2; TRBD2 might be the D (5 bases). The CDR3 extends over 14 amino acids. Germline CDR1 and CDR2: LGHNA and YSLEER. The V gene lost 5 bases and the J gene lost 0 bases, with 7 bases spanning the gap. The CDR3 spells CASSEDSNTGELFF. CDR3 sequence (DNA): TGCGCCAGCAGCGAGGACTCGAACACCGGGGAGCTGTTTTTT.

This chain uses TRBV14 with TRBJ2-5; 7 bases fit TRBD2. The germline gives CDR1 SGHDN, CDR2 FVKESK. The CDR3 runs 17 residues. Trimming removed 0 bases from V and 5 bases from J; junction bases left unmatched: 12. The CDR3 is CASSQDAGEYWGETQYF. DNA of the CDR3: TGTGCCAGCAGCCAAGACGCGGGAGAGTATTGGGGGGAGACCCAGTACTTC.

V is TRBV4-1 and J is TRBJ2-1; D call uncertain. Per the germline V gene, CDR1 is MGHRA and CDR2 is YSYEKL. V was trimmed by 4 bases and J by 1 base, leaving 23 bases between them. The CDR3 consists of 19 residues. CDR3 DNA sequence: TGCGCCAGCAGCCCTCTCATCCTCGTCTCGACGGCGTCCTACAATGAGCAGTTCTTC. It codes for CASSPLILVSTASYNEQFF.

The chain employs TRBV9 and TRBJ2-7, with 7 bases matching TRBD1. Germline V gene sequence: CDR1 SGDLS, CDR2 YYNGEE. The CDR3 consists of 13 residues. Trimming took 3 bases from V and 7 from J; bases not matched to a gene: 7. The DNA for the CDR3 is TGTGCCAGCAGCGCAGACAGGGTAGGGGAGCAGTACTTC. Its translation is CASSADRVGEQYF.

The chain recombines TRBV5-1 with TRBJ2-1; 11 bases are a match to TRBD1. The CDR3 covers 13 residues. Germline-derived CDR1 and CDR2 are SGHRS and YFSETQ. V shed 3 bases and J 9 bases; nucleotides not matched to a gene: 2. Written as DNA, the CDR3 is TGCGCCAGCAGCTGGACAGGGGGCCCTGAGCAGTTCTTC. Amino acid sequence: CASSWTGGPEQFF.

The chain links TRBV4-3 to TRBJ2-3; 7 positions agree with TRBD2. The trim removed 0 bases at V and 2 bases at J, leaving 11 bases unmatched. CDR3 length: 18 residues. The germline V gene encodes CDR1 LGHNA and CDR2 YSLEER. In DNA form, the CDR3 reads TGCGCCAGCAGCCAAGATTTTTCGGCGGGGGACCTCACAGATACGCAGTATTTT. It yields the protein CASSQDFSAGDLTDTQYF.

The V call is TRBV9, the J call TRBJ2-2; 8 positions match TRBD2. Trimming removed 0 bases from V and 4 bases from J; junction bases left unmatched: 8. This CDR3 spans 17 amino acids. Germline CDR1 and CDR2: SGDLS and YYNGEE. The CDR3, as DNA: TGTGCCAGCAGCGTAGAATGGGCGGGAGGATCCACCGGGGAGCTGTTTTTT. Its translation: CASSVEWAGGSTGELFF.

J is TRBJ1-2 and V is TRBV5-1, with a possible D match to TRBD1 (5 bases). This CDR3 has 15 residues. Trimming took off 3 bases at V and 7 bases at J, with 19 bases between the two ends. Per germline, CDR1 SGHRS and CDR2 YFSETQ. CDR3 amino acids: CASSSMGGEYIGYTF. The DNA for the CDR3 is TGCGCCAGCAGCTCGATGGGGGGAGAGTATATTGGCTACACCTTC. Together with reference TRBV5-1 and TRBJ1-2, the CDR3 gives the full variable domain: KAGVTQTPRYLIKTRGQQVTLSCSPISGHRSVSWYQQTPGQGLQFLFEYFSETQRNKGNFPGRFSGRQFSNSRSEMNVSTLELGDSALYLCASSSMGGEYIGYTFGSGTRLTVV.

The V call is TRBV14, the J call TRBJ1-5, with TRBD1 as a possible D gene (6 bases). Trimming took off 1 base at V and 8 bases at J, with 6 bases between the two ends. The CDR3 has 12 residues. CDR1 SGHDN and CDR2 FVKESK come from the germline V gene. CDR3 sequence (DNA): TGTGCCAGCAGCCAAGCAGGGGAGCCCCAGCATTTT. This gives the protein CASSQAGEPQHF. Complete variable domain (other parts from reference TRBV14 and TRBJ1-5): EAGVTQFPSHSVIEKGQTVTLRCDPISGHDNLYWYRRVMGKEIKFLLHFVKESKQDESGMPNNRFLAERTGGTYSTLKVQPAELEDSGVYFCASSQAGEPQHFGDGTRLSIL.

The chain's CDR3 is CASSVGSGPPEAFF. In DNA, the CDR3 is TGTGCCAGCAGCGTAGGATCGGGACCTCCTGAAGCTTTCTTT. The genes are TRBV9 and TRBJ1-1; tentative D call: TRBD1 (5 bases). The CDR3 covers 14 residues. Deletions cut 0 bases from V and 6 bases from J, with 12 bases between. Germline V lookup: CDR1 SGDLS, CDR2 YYNGEE.

The V call is TRBV5-1, the J call TRBJ2-2; 12 nucleotides agree with TRBD2. V was pared by 2 bases and J by 4 bases, with 9 bases of the junction left unmatched. CDR1 is SGHRS, CDR2 YFSETQ, per germline. This CDR3 is 18 amino acids long. The CDR3 loop is CASSFRLAGAPGTGELFF. The DNA for the CDR3 is TGCGCCAGCAGCTTTCGACTAGCGGGAGCACCGGGCACCGGGGAGCTGTTTTTT. Together with reference TRBV5-1 and TRBJ2-2, the CDR3 gives the full variable domain: KAGVTQTPRYLIKTRGQQVTLSCSPISGHRSVSWYQQTPGQGLQFLFEYFSETQRNKGNFPGRFSGRQFSNSRSEMNVSTLELGDSALYLCASSFRLAGAPGTGELFFGEGSRLTVL.

The chain uses TRBV7-6 and TRBJ2-1; unclear D gene. Germline loops: CDR1 SGHVS, CDR2 FNYEAQ. The CDR3 length is 17 residues. Trimming stripped 5 bases from V and 4 bases from J, with 21 bases between. Here the CDR3 DNA reads TGTGCCAGCAGCGCGCGGCCCCTGGCGGCCCGGTACAATGAGCAGTTCTTC. Protein: CASSARPLAARYNEQFF. The whole variable domain, remainder taken from reference TRBV7-6 and TRBJ2-1, is GAGVSQSPRYKVTKRGQDVALRCDPISGHVSLYWYRQALGQGPEFLTYFNYEAQQDKSGLPNDRFSAERPEGSISTLTIQRTEQRDSAMYRCASSARPLAARYNEQFFGPGTRLTVL.

The genes are TRBV7-2 and TRBJ2-7, with 12 bases aligning to TRBD2. CDR3 length: 16 residues. Per germline, CDR1 SGHTA and CDR2 FQGNSA. The V gene end was trimmed by 4 bases and the J gene end by 6 bases; junction bases not matched to a gene: 10. The CDR3 is CASSSMTLAGGLEQYF. CDR3 in DNA: TGTGCCAGCAGCTCCATGACTCTAGCGGGAGGGCTCGAGCAGTACTTC.

J is TRBJ1-2 and V is TRBV5-4, with D possibly matching TRBD1 (5 bases). Germline CDR1 and CDR2: SGHNT and YYREEE (reference sequence). V was cut by 4 bases and J by 2 bases, with 9 bases left in between. There are 13 residues in the CDR3. CDR3 DNA: TGTGCCAGCAGCCCGGGGGGGAACTATGGCTACACCTTC. Encoded protein: CASSPGGNYGYTF.

This clone appeared once. The same CDR3 is also encoded by other DNA sequences in this sample. The genes are TRBV28 and TRBJ2-1; D is perhaps TRBD1 or TRBD2 (5 bases each). CDR3 length: 15 amino acids. Germline values: CDR1 MDHEN, CDR2 SYDVKM. V gave up 9 bases and J gave up 1 base, with 16 bases separating them. The CDR3 DNA is TGTGCCAGTCCTCCGGAGGCAGGGTCCTACAATGAGCAGTTCTTC. It is translated as CASPPEAGSYNEQFF.

V and J are TRBV7-6 and TRBJ2-1; TRBD2 aligns across 15 bases. CDR1 SGHVS and CDR2 FNYEAQ come from the germline V gene. V was pared by 5 bases and J by 7 bases, with 3 bases of the junction left unmatched. This CDR3 is built from 15 residues. CDR3 sequence reads: CASSRGLAGGNEQFF. CDR3 in DNA: TGTGCCAGCAGCCGCGGACTAGCGGGAGGGAATGAGCAGTTCTTC.

The rearrangement links TRBV9 to TRBJ2-7; possibly TRBD2 for D (6 bases). The V end lost 5 bases, the J end lost 3 bases, and 18 bases lay between the germline ends. The V gene's germline CDR1 is SGDLS and CDR2 YYNGEE. CDR3 size: 15 residues. The CDR3 coding sequence is TGTGCCAGCAGTCTTAGGGCTAGCGATCTCTACGAGCAGTACTTC. Translated, it gives CASSLRASDLYEQYF.

CDR3 nucleotide sequence: TGCGCCAGCAGCCAAGGACTAGCAGCGTCCTACGAGCAGTACTTC. Translated, it gives CASSQGLAASYEQYF. The chain carries TRBV4-3 and TRBJ2-7; 7 bases align to TRBD2. The V gene end was trimmed by 1 base and the J gene end by 1 base; junction bases not matched to a gene: 4. The CDR3 extends over 15 amino acids. The germline CDR1 and CDR2 sequences are LGHNA and YSLEER.

The rearrangement uses TRBV9 and TRBJ1-2; 9 bases are shared with TRBD1. The CDR3 has 17 residues. The J segment lost 6 bases and the V segment lost 0 bases, leaving 12 bases of the junction unmatched. From germline, CDR1 is SGDLS and CDR2 YYNGEE. CDR3 in amino acids: CASSVDRGRGGLDGYTF. In DNA form, the CDR3 reads TGTGCCAGCAGCGTAGACAGGGGGCGCGGAGGATTGGATGGCTACACCTTC.

V is TRBV27 and J is TRBJ2-1, with D perhaps TRBD1 (5 bases). Germline lookup yields CDR1 MNHEY and CDR2 SMNVEV (reference sequence). Trimming took off 1 base at V and 5 bases at J, with 15 bases between the two ends. There are 16 residues in the CDR3. The CDR3 region has the DNA TGTGCCAGCAGTTTATTTCGCGCAGGGTCCCACAATGAGCAGTTCTTC. This translates into CASSLFRAGSHNEQFF.

This sequence joins TRBV5-1 and TRBJ2-2; D not certain. CDR3 length equals 14 residues. Germline V gene data show CDR1 as SGHRS and CDR2 as YFSETQ. V lost 0 bases and J 5 bases, leaving 8 bases between the germline ends. The CDR3 sequence: CASSLVSGTGELFF. As DNA, the CDR3 is TGCGCCAGCAGCTTGGTGTCAGGAACCGGGGAGCTGTTTTTT.

V and J are TRBV9 and TRBJ1-1, with 8 positions matching TRBD1. Losses at the gene ends were 0 bases for V and 3 bases for J; bases not matched to a gene: 1. The CDR3 is 14 residues long. The germline CDR1 and CDR2 sequences are SGDLS and YYNGEE. The CDR3 reads CASSVEDRDTEAFF. CDR3 sequence (DNA): TGTGCCAGCAGCGTAGAGGACAGGGACACTGAAGCTTTCTTT.

The J gene is TRBJ2-7, the V gene TRBV19; 7 bases agree with TRBD1. CDR1 and CDR2 from the germline V gene are LNHDA and SQIVND (reference sequence). V lost 6 bases and J lost 2; bases outside the gene matches: 7. The CDR3 loop spans 14 amino acids. The CDR3 nucleotides are TGTGCCAGTAGCTGGGACAGCGAAACCTACGAGCAGTACTTC. Translation gives CASSWDSETYEQYF.

The chain joins TRBV28 to TRBJ2-1; 8 bases fit TRBD2. The CDR3 extends over 17 amino acids. Germline V lookup: CDR1 MDHEN, CDR2 SYDVKM. V lost 4 bases and J lost 2; bases outside the gene matches: 10. This CDR3 is CASSSRAGERTYNEQFF. CDR3 nucleotide sequence: TGTGCCAGCAGTTCCCGAGCGGGAGAGAGGACCTACAATGAGCAGTTCTTC.

This chain links TRBV10-3 with TRBJ2-7; the match to TRBD2 covers 8 bases. Losses at the gene ends were 0 bases for V and 2 bases for J; bases not matched to a gene: 3. The CDR3 sequence is 15 residues long. Germline-derived CDR1 and CDR2 are ENHRY and SYGVKD. The CDR3 loop reads CAISESPGLAYEQYF. The CDR3 nucleotides read TGTGCCATCAGTGAGTCTCCGGGACTAGCCTACGAGCAGTACTTC.